This T cell receptor beta chain comes out of a study of CXCR3-negative and CXCR3-positive naive CD8 T cells. For the study at large: The dataset comprises some 150 million TRB reads in total, with about 1.5 +/- 0.3 million reads per library. Findings of the study overall: Against CXCR3-negative naive cells, CXCR3-positive naive cells showed more hydrophobic TRB CDR3s.

The CDR3 extends over 15 amino acids. Germline CDR1 DFQATT, CDR2 SNEGSKA (reference sequence). Libraries of TRB cDNA were made by 5' RACE and carried UMIs. Reprocessing the 5' RACE reads, TCRdb reports a single entry for every CDR3 protein and omits DNA. This listing includes some 99,000 distinct CDR3 sequences. Naive cells were sorted as CD45RO-, CCR7+, CD27+ and CD95-. On this clonotype: Its antigen is still unknown.

V gene TRBV20-1 combines with J gene TRBJ2-7; the D call from TCRdb, TRBD1, cannot be confirmed without DNA. The specimen was naive CXCR3+ CD8+ T cells from blood. Subset given: CD45RO-CCR7+CD27+CD95- naive CD8+ T cells expressing CXCR3 (TNR3+). The clonotype comes from a human donor in good health. Some clones in this sample may be carry-over from other donors' samples. CDR3 loop: CSARDTGQGVSNGAF.